These 24 T cell receptor beta chains were all obtained from the same sample, sequenced in a study of cytomegalovirus exposure and HLA in healthy donors. PCR was performed using 60 Vbeta and 13 Jbeta primers. TCRdb keeps only in-frame clones here, not all; method: immunoSEQ multiplex PCR. This sample has about 180,000 clones, with less than 90% found just once. The sample was PBMCs. Every receptor here comes from a girl aged 10 to 17 in good health and CMV-seropositive.

The V and J genes are TRBV7-9 and TRBJ2-1; 8 bases map to TRBD2. The CDR3 has 15 amino acids. The trim removed 1 base at V and 1 base at J, leaving 0 bases unmatched. Germline CDR1 reads SEHNR; CDR2 reads FQNEAQ (reference sequence). This CDR3 reads CASSLGGRSYNEQFF. CDR3 in DNA: TGTGCCAGCAGCTTAGGCGGGAGGTCCTACAATGAGCAGTTCTTC.

The chain links TRBV4-2 to TRBJ1-1, with D possibly matching TRBD1 (5 bases). In germline, CDR1 is LGHNA, CDR2 YNFKEQ. Trimming stripped 1 base from V and 1 base from J, with 13 bases between. The CDR3 contains 16 residues. CDR3 residues: CASSQGSAGGNTEAFF. CDR3 sequence (DNA): TGTGCCAGCAGCCAAGGGTCTGCGGGGGGGAACACTGAAGCTTTCTTT.

This chain uses TRBV6-1 with TRBJ1-2, with D possibly TRBD1 on 6 matching bases. The CDR3 loop spans 15 amino acids. Trimming left V 3 bases short and J 2 bases short, with 13 bases between. CDR1 is MNHNS and CDR2 is SASEGT in the germline V gene. As DNA, the CDR3 is TGTGCCAGCAGTGAGATGACAGGTCCAAACTATGGCTACACCTTC. Its protein is CASSEMTGPNYGYTF.

The chain combines TRBV13 with TRBJ2-1; 12 bases align to TRBD2. This CDR3 region has 16 residues. Germline CDR1 and CDR2: PRHDT and FYEKMQ (reference sequence). V lost 1 base and J lost 7; bases outside the gene matches: 5. CDR3 bases: TGTGCCAGCAGCTTAGAAGGACTAGCGGGAAGAAATGAGCAGTTCTTC. Translation gives CASSLEGLAGRNEQFF.

The V and J genes are TRBV4-3 and TRBJ1-1; 12 nucleotides agree with TRBD1. V lost 1 base to trimming and J lost 5 bases; unmatched junction nucleotides: 8. The CDR3 extends over 17 amino acids. CDR1 LGHNA and CDR2 YSLEER come from the germline V gene. The CDR3 bases are TGCGCCAGCAGCCAAGGGGGGACAGGGGGCGCAAGGACTGAAGCTTTCTTT. It yields the protein CASSQGGTGGARTEAFF.

The table lists this clone with a count of one. This rearrangement joins TRBV21-1 to TRBJ1-1; the table gives TRBD1 as D, unverified against the DNA. TRBV21-1 is recorded as a pseudogene. The CDR3 has 17 amino acids. The CDR3 DNA reads TGTGCCAGCAAGTGGGGACAGCAATCTACCTGGAACACTGAAGCTTTCTTT. This codes for CASKWGQQSTWNTEAFF.

This clone was seen only a few times. This chain joins TRBV5-5 and TRBJ2-3, with a tentative D call TRBD1 (6 bases). The CDR3 is made up of 16 amino acids. CDR1 and CDR2 from the germline V gene are SGHKS and YYEKEE (reference sequence). V was clipped by 0 bases and J by 1 base, with 12 bases between them. The CDR3 loop reads CASSLDRASGTDTQYF. For the CDR3, the DNA is TGTGCCAGCAGCTTGGACAGGGCCAGTGGCACAGATACGCAGTATTTT.

This chain links TRBV27 with TRBJ1-1, with D possibly TRBD1 on 5 matching bases. Germline assignment: CDR1 MNHEY and CDR2 SMNVEV (reference sequence). Trimming removed 4 bases at V and 5 bases at J, with 11 bases between. This CDR3 is 13 amino acids long. The CDR3 protein is CASSWGQWTEAFF. DNA for the CDR3: TGTGCCAGCAGTTGGGGCCAGTGGACTGAAGCTTTCTTT.

This CDR3 reads CASSEAGASHNEQFF. CDR3 sequence (DNA): TGCGCCAGCAGTGAGGCGGGAGCGTCCCACAATGAGCAGTTCTTC. The rearrangement uses TRBV10-1 and TRBJ2-1, with 7 nucleotides matching TRBD2. The J segment lost 5 bases and the V segment lost 2 bases, leaving 6 bases of the junction unmatched. Germline assignment: CDR1 WNHNN and CDR2 SYGVQD (reference sequence). The CDR3 runs 15 residues.

This CDR3 reads CASSQGLAYEQYF. The CDR3 region has the DNA TGTGCCAGCTCACAGGGGCTCGCCTACGAGCAGTACTTC. The chain combines TRBV18 with TRBJ2-7, with D possibly TRBD1 on 5 matching bases. In germline, CDR1 is KGHSH, CDR2 LQKENI. The CDR3 length is 13 residues. Trimming stripped 4 bases from V and 2 bases from J, with 9 bases between.

The chain joins TRBV29-1 to TRBJ1-1; perhaps TRBD1 as D (6 bases). CDR1 and CDR2 from the germline V gene are SQVTM and ANQGSEA. V lost 5 bases and J 4 bases, leaving 17 bases between the germline ends. CDR3 length: 14 residues. CDR3 amino acids: CSVRHRVDFTEAFF. The CDR3 nucleotides are TGCAGCGTTCGCCACAGGGTAGACTTCACTGAAGCTTTCTTT.

Concerning this clone: Germline is not matched at one junction end, which may reflect a read error. The chain couples TRBV10-2 to TRBJ1-4, with 7 bases fitting TRBD1. Germline V gives CDR1 WSHSY, CDR2 SAAADI. The length of the CDR3 is 17 residues. The CDR3 is CASSVDRVLLANEELFF. The CDR3 nucleotides read TGCGCCAGCAGTGTAGACAGGGTGCTTCTCGCTAATGAAGAACTGTTTTTT.

The rearrangement joins TRBV29-1 to TRBJ1-1, with 9 bases identical to TRBD1. Germline V lookup: CDR1 SQVTM, CDR2 ANQGSEA. This CDR3 region has 16 residues. V lost 8 bases to trimming and J lost 1 base; unmatched junction nucleotides: 14. CDR3 nucleotides: TGCAGCTTCTACCCCCTCCGGGACAGGGAGAACACTGAAGCTTTCTTT. Translation: CSFYPLRDRENTEAFF. The full variable domain, with the rest looked up from reference TRBV29-1 and TRBJ1-1, is SAVISQKPSRDICQRGTSLTIQCQVDSQVTMMFWYRQQPGQSLTLIATANQGSEATYESGFVIDKFPISRPNLTFSTLTVSNMSPEDSSIYLCSFYPLRDRENTEAFFGQGTRLTVV.

V usage is TRBV10-3 and J usage is TRBJ1-5, with TRBD1 as a possible D gene (6 bases). Germline CDR1 ENHRY, CDR2 SYGVKD. This CDR3 region has 12 residues. Trimming left V 6 bases short and J 5 bases short, with 8 bases between. The CDR3 reads CAISNRDQPQHF. The CDR3 nucleotides read TGTGCCATCAGCAACAGGGATCAGCCCCAGCATTTT.

The sample holds a few counts of this clone. The chain combines TRBV29-1 with TRBJ1-1, with D unresolved. Looked up from germline, CDR1 is SQVTM and CDR2 is ANQGSEA. CDR3 size: 13 residues. The V and J ends lost 4 bases and 7 bases respectively, with 16 bases between them. The CDR3 DNA reads TGCAGCGTTGGGGCTCGGCAATCCCTTGAAGCTTTCTTT. Translated: CSVGARQSLEAFF.

This sequence joins TRBV9 and TRBJ1-1; TRBD1 might be the D (5 bases). The CDR3 length is 15 residues. Germline loops: CDR1 SGDLS, CDR2 YYNGEE. The V end lost 4 bases, the J end lost 1 base, and 14 bases lay between the germline ends. CDR3 bases: TGTGCCAGCAGCCCCCGGGACTTCCCGAACACTGAAGCTTTCTTT. This encodes CASSPRDFPNTEAFF.

The chain carries TRBV11-2 and TRBJ2-7, with 7 bases fitting TRBD2. Germline V lookup: CDR1 SGHAT, CDR2 FQNNGV. Germline trimming cut 5 bases from V and 3 bases from J; bases unmatched to any gene: 10. The CDR3 runs 15 residues. In DNA form, the CDR3 reads TGTGCCAGCAGCCCCCAGACTAGCAGTTTCTACGAGCAGTACTTC. Encoded protein: CASSPQTSSFYEQYF.

This chain connects TRBV29-1 to TRBJ2-1, with D perhaps matching TRBD1 (5 bases). There are 16 residues in the CDR3. Trimming removed 2 bases from V and 4 bases from J, with 18 bases in between. CDR1 is SQVTM and CDR2 is ANQGSEA in the germline V gene. The CDR3 loop is CSVETVRVWVYNEQFF. The CDR3 nucleotides read TGCAGCGTTGAAACAGTCAGGGTTTGGGTTTACAATGAGCAGTTCTTC.

In DNA, the CDR3 is TGTGCCAGCAGCTTGGGGGGGCGACAGGGGATTTCTGGAAACACCATATATTTT. It codes for CASSLGGRQGISGNTIYF. The rearrangement links TRBV5-4 to TRBJ1-3, with 8 bases matching TRBD1. Germline V gene sequence: CDR1 SGHNT, CDR2 YYREEE (reference sequence). V dropped 0 bases and J dropped 1; count of bases not matched to a gene: 9. CDR3 length: 18 amino acids.

This rearrangement joins TRBV5-1 to TRBJ1-1; no definite D call. V shed 7 bases and J shed 3 bases, with 13 bases lying between them. Per the germline V gene, CDR1 is SGHRS and CDR2 is YFSETQ. The CDR3 extends over 13 amino acids. The CDR3 region has the DNA TGCGCCAGCGCGGGCCCGTCAGACACTGAAGCTTTCTTT. This sequence encodes CASAGPSDTEAFF.

The V call is TRBV30, the J call TRBJ2-3, with 10 bases aligning to TRBD2. The V gene's germline CDR1 is GTSNPN and CDR2 SVGIG (reference sequence). The CDR3 covers 15 residues. V shed 1 base, J shed 5 bases, and the junction held 6 bases outside the gene matches. In DNA, the CDR3 is TGTGCCTGGAGTGACCTAGCGGGAGTGATAGATACGCAGTATTTT. This sequence encodes CAWSDLAGVIDTQYF. The variable domain in full, with the rest retrieved from reference TRBV30 and TRBJ2-3, is SQTIHQWPATLVQPVGSPLSLECTVEGTSNPNLYWYRQAAGRGLQLLFYSVGIGQISSEVPQNLSASRPQDRQFILSSKKLLLSDSGFYLCAWSDLAGVIDTQYFGPGTRLTVL.

The chain is built from TRBV2 and TRBJ2-5; possible D gene TRBD2, 5 bases. TRBJ2-7 matches the DNA end more closely, so the J call is doubtful. The CDR3 is 12 residues long. CDR1 SNHLY and CDR2 FYNNEI come from the germline V gene. The DNA for the CDR3 is TGTGCCAGCAGCGGGAACACCAACGAGCAGTACTTC. Amino acids: CASSGNTNEQYF.

J is TRBJ2-2 and V is TRBV5-4; 10 bases line up with TRBD2. The germline gives CDR1 SGHNT, CDR2 YYREEE (reference sequence). Trimming removed 3 bases from V and 2 bases from J; junction bases left unmatched: 7. The CDR3 runs to 17 residues. In DNA, the CDR3 is TGTGCCAGCAGCTCCGAAGGACTAGCGGCAAACACCGGGGAGCTGTTTTTT. As protein: CASSSEGLAANTGELFF.

This clone was seen once. The rearrangement joins TRBV6-1 to TRBJ2-3, with 7 nucleotides matching TRBD2. Germline values: CDR1 MNHNS, CDR2 SASEGT. The CDR3 runs to 15 residues. With V trimmed by 1 base and J by 2 bases, 3 bases remained unmatched. CDR3 sequence: CASSEGAGDTDTQYF. As DNA, the CDR3 is TGTGCCAGCAGTGAAGGGGCGGGAGACACAGATACGCAGTATTTT.